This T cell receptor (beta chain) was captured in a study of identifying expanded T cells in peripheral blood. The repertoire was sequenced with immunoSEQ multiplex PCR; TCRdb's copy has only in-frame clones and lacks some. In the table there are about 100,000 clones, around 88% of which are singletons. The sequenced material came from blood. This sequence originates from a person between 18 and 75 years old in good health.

The CDR3 loop is CASSLQGVGERTEAFF. The CDR3 nucleotides read TGCGCCAGCAGCTTGCAGGGGGTAGGTGAGAGGACTGAAGCTTTCTTT. The chain carries TRBV5-1 and TRBJ1-1; 7 bases fit TRBD1. Germline V lookup: CDR1 SGHRS, CDR2 YFSETQ. V lost 1 base, J lost 5 bases, and 11 bases stayed unmatched. The length of the CDR3 is 16 residues.